These 2 T cell receptor beta chains were sequenced from one sample in a study of T cells in Graves' hyperthyroidism and ophthalmopathy. Using RNA transcripts as the source, TCR beta CDR3 regions were amplified. HTBI primers were used for first-round RT-PCR of the TCR CDR3. TCRdb re-analysed the multiplex PCR reads in MiXCR, keeping a single row per CDR3 protein. The sample lists 470,000 or so distinct CDR3 sequences, around 21% occurring once. The material sequenced was blood. The receptors were gathered from a man aged 18 to 30 with Graves' hyperthyroidism.

This clonotype was recorded at least ten times. The chain links TRBV28 to TRBJ1-2; D unresolved. Trimming left V 2 bases short and J 5 bases short, with 9 bases between. This CDR3 region has 13 residues. Germline V CDR1 and CDR2: MDHEN, SYDVKM. CDR3 sequence: CASSLDLWYGYTF. The CDR3 region has the DNA TGTGCCAGCAGTTTAGATCTGTGGTATGGCTACACCTTC.

The V call is TRBV10-3, the J call TRBJ1-1, with D possibly TRBD1 on 5 matching bases. The CDR3 extends over 13 amino acids. Trimming removed 3 bases from V and 2 bases from J, with 7 bases in between. The V gene's germline CDR1 is ENHRY and CDR2 SYGVKD. Here the CDR3 reads CAISDRGNTEAFF. Here the CDR3 DNA reads TGTGCCATCAGTGATAGGGGAAACACTGAAGCTTTCTTT.